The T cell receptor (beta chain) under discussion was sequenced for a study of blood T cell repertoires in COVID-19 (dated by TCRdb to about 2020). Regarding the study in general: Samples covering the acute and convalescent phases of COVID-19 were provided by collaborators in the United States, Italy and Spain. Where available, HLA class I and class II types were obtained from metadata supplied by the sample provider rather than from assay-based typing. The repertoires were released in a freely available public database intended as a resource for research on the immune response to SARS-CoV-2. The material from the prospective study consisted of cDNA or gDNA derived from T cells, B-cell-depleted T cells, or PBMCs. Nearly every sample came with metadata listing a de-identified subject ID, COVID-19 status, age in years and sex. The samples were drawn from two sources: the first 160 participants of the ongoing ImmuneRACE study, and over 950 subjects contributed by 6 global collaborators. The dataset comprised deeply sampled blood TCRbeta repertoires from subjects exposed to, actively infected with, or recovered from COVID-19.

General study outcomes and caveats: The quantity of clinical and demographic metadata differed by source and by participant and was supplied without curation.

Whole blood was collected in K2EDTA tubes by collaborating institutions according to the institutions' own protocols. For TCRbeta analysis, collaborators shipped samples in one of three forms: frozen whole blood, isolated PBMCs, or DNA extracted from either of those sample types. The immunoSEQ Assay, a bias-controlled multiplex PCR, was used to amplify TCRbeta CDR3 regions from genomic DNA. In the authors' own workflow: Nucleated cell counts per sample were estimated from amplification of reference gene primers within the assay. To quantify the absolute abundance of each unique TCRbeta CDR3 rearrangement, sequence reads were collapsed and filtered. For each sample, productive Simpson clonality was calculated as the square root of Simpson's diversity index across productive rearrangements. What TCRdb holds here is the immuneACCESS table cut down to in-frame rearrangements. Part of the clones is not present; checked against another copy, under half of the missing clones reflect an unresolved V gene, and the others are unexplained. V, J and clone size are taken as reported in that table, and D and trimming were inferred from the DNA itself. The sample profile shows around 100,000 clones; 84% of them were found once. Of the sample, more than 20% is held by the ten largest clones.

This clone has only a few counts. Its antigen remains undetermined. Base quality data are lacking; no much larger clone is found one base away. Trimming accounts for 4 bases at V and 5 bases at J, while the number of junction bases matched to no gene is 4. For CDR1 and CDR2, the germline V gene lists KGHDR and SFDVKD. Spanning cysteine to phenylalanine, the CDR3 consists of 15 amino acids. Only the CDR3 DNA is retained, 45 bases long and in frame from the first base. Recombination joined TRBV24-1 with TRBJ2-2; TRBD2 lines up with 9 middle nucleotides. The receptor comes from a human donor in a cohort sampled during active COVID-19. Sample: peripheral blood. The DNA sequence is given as TGTGCCACCAGTGACGGCGGGGGGGAGACCGGGGAGCTGTTTTTT. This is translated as CATSDGGGETGELFF.